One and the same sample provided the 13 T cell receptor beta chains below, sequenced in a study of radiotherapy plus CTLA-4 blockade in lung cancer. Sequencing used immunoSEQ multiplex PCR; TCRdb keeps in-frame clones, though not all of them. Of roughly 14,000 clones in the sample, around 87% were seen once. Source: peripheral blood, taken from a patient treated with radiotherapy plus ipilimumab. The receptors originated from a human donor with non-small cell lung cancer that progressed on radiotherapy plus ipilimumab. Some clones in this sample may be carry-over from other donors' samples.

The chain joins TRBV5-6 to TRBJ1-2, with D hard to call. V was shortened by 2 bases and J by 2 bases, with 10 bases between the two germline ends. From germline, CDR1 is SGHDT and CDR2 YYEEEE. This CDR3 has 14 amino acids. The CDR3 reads CASSFEGRNYGYTF. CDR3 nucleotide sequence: TGTGCCAGCAGCTTTGAGGGCAGGAACTATGGCTACACCTTC.

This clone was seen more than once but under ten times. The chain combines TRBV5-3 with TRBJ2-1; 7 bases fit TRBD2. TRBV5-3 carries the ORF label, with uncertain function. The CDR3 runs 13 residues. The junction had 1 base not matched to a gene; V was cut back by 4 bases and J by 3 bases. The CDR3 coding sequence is TGTGCCAGAAGCCGGACTAGCTACAATGAGCAGTTCTTC. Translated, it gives CARSRTSYNEQFF.

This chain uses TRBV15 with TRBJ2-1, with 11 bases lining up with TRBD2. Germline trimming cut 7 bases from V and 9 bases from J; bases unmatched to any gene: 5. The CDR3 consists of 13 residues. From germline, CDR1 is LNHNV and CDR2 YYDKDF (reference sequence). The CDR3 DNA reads TGTGCCACCATCGGACTAGCGGGCACTGAGCAGTTCTTC. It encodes CATIGLAGTEQFF.

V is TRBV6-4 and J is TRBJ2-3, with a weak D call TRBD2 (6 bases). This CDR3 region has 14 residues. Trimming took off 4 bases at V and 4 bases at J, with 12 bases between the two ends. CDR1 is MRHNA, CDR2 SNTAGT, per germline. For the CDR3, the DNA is TGTGCCAGCAGTGCTACTAGCAACCCAGATACGCAGTATTTT. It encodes CASSATSNPDTQYF.

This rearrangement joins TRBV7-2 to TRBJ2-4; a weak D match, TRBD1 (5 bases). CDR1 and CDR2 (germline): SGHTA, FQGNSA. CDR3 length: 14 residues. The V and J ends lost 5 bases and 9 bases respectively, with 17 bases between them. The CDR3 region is CASSAALARGIQYF. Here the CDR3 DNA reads TGTGCCAGCAGCGCGGCTTTAGCTAGGGGCATTCAGTACTTC.

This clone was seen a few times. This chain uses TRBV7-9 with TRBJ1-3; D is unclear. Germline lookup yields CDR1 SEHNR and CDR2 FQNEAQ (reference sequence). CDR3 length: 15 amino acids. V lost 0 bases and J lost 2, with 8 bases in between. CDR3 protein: CASSLAPSAGNTIYF. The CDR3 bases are TGTGCCAGCAGCTTAGCGCCCAGCGCTGGAAACACCATATATTTT. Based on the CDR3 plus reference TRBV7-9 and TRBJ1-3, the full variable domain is DTGVSQNPRHKITKRGQNVTFRCDPISEHNRLYWYRQTLGQGPEFLTYFQNEAQLEKSRLLSDRFSAERPKGSFSTLEIQRTEQGDSAMYLCASSLAPSAGNTIYFGEGSWLTVV.

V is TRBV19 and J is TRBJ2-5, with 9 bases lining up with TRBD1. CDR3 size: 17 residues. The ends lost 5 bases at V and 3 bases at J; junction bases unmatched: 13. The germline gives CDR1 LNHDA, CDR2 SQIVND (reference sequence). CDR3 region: CASSGETGTGPKETQYF. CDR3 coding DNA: TGTGCCAGTAGTGGGGAAACCGGGACAGGGCCAAAAGAGACCCAGTACTTC. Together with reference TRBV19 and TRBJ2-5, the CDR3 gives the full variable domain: DGGITQSPKYLFRKEGQNVTLSCEQNLNHDAMYWYRQDPGQGLRLIYYSQIVNDFQKGDIAEGYSVSREKKESFPLTVTSAQKNPTAFYLCASSGETGTGPKETQYFGPGTRLLVL.

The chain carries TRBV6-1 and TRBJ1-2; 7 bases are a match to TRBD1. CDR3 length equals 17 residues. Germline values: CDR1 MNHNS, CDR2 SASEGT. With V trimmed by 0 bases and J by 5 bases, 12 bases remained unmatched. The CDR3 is CASSEASVTDRRYGYTF. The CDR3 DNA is TGTGCCAGCAGTGAAGCAAGCGTCACGGACAGGAGGTATGGCTACACCTTC.

CDR3 nucleotide sequence: TGCGCCAGCAGCCAAGATTTGGGTCAGCGGGGGTTCCATACGCAGTATTTT. Its protein product is CASSQDLGQRGFHTQYF. This chain uses TRBV4-1 with TRBJ2-3, with TRBD2 identical over 8 bases. The CDR3 extends over 17 amino acids. Losses at the gene ends were 0 bases for V and 7 bases for J; bases not matched to a gene: 12. Germline V gene lookup returns CDR1 MGHRA and CDR2 YSYEKL.

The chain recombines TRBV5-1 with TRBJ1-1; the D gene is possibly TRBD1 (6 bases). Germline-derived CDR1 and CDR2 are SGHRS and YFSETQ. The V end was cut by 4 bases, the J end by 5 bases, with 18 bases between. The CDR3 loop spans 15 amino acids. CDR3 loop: CASSPGTPRGTEAFF. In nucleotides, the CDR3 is TGCGCCAGCAGCCCTGGGACACCCCGAGGGACTGAAGCTTTCTTT.

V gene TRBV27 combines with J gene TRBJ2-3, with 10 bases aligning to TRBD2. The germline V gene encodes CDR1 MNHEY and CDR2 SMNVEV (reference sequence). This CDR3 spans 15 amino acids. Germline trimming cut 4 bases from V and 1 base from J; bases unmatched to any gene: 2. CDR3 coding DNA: TGTGCCAGCAGTTCAGGGACTAGCGGCACAGATACGCAGTATTTT. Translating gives CASSSGTSGTDTQYF.

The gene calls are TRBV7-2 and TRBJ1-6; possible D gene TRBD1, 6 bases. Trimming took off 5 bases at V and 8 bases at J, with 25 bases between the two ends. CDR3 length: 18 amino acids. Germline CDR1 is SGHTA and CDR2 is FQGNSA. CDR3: CASSSAAGDTTGHSPLHF. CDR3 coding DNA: TGTGCCAGCAGCAGCGCTGCTGGGGACACAACGGGCCATTCACCCCTCCACTTT.

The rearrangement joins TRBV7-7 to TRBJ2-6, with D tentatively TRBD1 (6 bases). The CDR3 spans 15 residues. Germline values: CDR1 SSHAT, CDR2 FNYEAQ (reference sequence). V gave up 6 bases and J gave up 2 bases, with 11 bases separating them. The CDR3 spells CASSDPGAGANVLTF. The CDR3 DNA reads TGTGCCAGCAGTGACCCAGGGGCTGGGGCCAACGTCCTGACTTTC.